This T cell receptor (beta chain) is from a study of identical twins. Points from the study as a whole: Modeled out-of-frame TCR alpha sharing in monozygotic twins fell below observed levels.

TCRdb called the 5' RACE reads again in MiXCR, with one record for every CDR3 protein. In the table there are 200,000 to 250,000 distinct CDR3 sequences, 10% of which are singletons. The CDR3 covers 16 residues. V shed 4 bases and J 2 bases; nucleotides not matched to a gene: 11. CDR1 is SGHRS, CDR2 YFSETQ, per germline. Remarks on this clonotype: Its antigen is as yet unknown.

Material: memory T cells sorted from blood. The gene calls are TRBV5-1 and TRBJ1-1; 7 nucleotides match TRBD1. This receptor was taken from a man aged 45-65 years in good health. DNA of the CDR3: TGCGCCAGCAGCCCCTCCCCGGGACAGACAAACACTGAAGCTTTCTTT. Translating gives CASSPSPGQTNTEAFF.